This T cell receptor (beta chain) was profiled in a study of blood T cell repertoires in COVID-19. For the study at large: Sources were T cells, B-cell-depleted T cells, or PBMCs; the material itself was cDNA or gDNA.

Per the authors' pipeline: Estimated nucleated cell counts came from reference gene primer amplification. This table comes from immunoSEQ multiplex PCR, and its TCRdb copy is limited to in-frame clones, with some not included. V and J calls and clone size come straight from that table; D and trimming were deduced from the DNA. This repertoire shows over 350,000 clones, 85% to 90% found once; its top ten account for less than 1.5%. All recovered Cohort 3 donors got two negative PCRs, got clearance, or saw symptom resolution. Sequencing was performed on PBMCs or T cells enriched from blood (not recorded which). This receptor was identified in a woman aged 18-30 years who had recovered from COVID-19.

The DNA for the CDR3 is TGTGCCAGCAGCTTATCGGGGGGAACCTCGGCCCAGTACTTC. This encodes CASSLSGGTSAQYF. This chain links TRBV7-3 with TRBJ2-5, with TRBD2 matching 7 bases. Germline CDR1 is SGHTA and CDR2 is FQGTGA. J was trimmed by 9 bases and V by 2 bases; bases with no gene match: 9. This CDR3 is built from 14 residues. Drawing the rest from reference TRBV7-3 and TRBJ2-5, the complete variable domain is GAGVSQTPSNKVTEKGKYVELRCDPISGHTALYWYRQSLGQGPEFLIYFQGTGAADDSGLPNDRFFAVRPEGSVSTLKIQRTERGDSAVYLCASSLSGGTSAQYFGPGTRLLVL.